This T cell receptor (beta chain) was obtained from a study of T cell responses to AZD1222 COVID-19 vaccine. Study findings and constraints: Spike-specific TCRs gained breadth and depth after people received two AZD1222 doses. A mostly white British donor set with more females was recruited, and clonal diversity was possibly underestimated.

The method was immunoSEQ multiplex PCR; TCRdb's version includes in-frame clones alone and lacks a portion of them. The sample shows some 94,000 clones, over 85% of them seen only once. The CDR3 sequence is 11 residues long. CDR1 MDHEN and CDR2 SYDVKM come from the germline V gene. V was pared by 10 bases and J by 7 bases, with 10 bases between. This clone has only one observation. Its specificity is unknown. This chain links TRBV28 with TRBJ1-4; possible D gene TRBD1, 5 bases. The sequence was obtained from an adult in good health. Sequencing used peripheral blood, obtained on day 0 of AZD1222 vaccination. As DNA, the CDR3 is TGTGCCACCGGGGGGAGTGAAAAACTGTTTTTT. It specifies CATGGSEKLFF.